Reported below is one T cell receptor (beta chain). TCRdb keeps only in-frame clones here, not all; method: immunoSEQ multiplex PCR. Found here are 260,000 or so clones, more than 75% of them singletons; the top ten hold over 0.7%. This sample was taken from a study of cytomegalovirus exposure and HLA in healthy donors. The donors were members of the validation cohort comprising approximately 110 subjects, separate from the approximately 670-subject first cohort. V dropped 1 base and J dropped 1; count of bases not matched to a gene: 2. The CDR3 loop spans 16 amino acids. CDR1 is SSHAT, CDR2 FNYEAQ, per germline (reference sequence).

Sequencing used PBMCs. This clonotype was sampled from a young woman in good health and CMV-seronegative. V and J are TRBV7-7 and TRBJ2-5; 11 bases line up with TRBD2. This CDR3 reads CASSLGLAGSQETQYF. As DNA, the CDR3 is TGTGCCAGCAGCTTAGGACTAGCGGGATCCCAAGAGACCCAGTACTTC.